These 10 T cell receptor beta chains were all obtained from the same sample, sequenced in a study of CD8+CD57+ T cells in acquired aplastic anemia. It was patients with CD8+CD57+ cell expansion by flow cytometry who were chosen for sequencing. Profiling of TCR beta VDJ combinations and CDR3 sequences used genomic DNA as template. TCRdb itself ran the reads through MiXCR, one entry per CDR3 protein. The table includes 200,000 to 250,000 distinct CDR3 sequences, around 49% detected once. The sample taken for sequencing was sorted CD4+, CD8+, or CD8+CD57+ T cells (not recorded which) from PBMCs. These receptors all come from a human donor with aplastic anemia.

Points on this clonotype: A much more abundant neighbour one base away suggests this may be a read error. The chain's CDR3 is CASSLRTTVTEALF. The CDR3 DNA reads as TGTGCCAGCAGTTTGAGGACGACCGTTACTGAAGCTCTCTTT. The genes are TRBV6-4 and TRBJ1-1; D ambiguous. The germline V gene encodes CDR1 MRHNA and CDR2 SNTAGT. CDR3 length: 14 residues.

The J gene is TRBJ1-1, the V gene TRBV29-1, with D possibly matching TRBD1 (6 bases). The CDR3 runs to 14 residues. Trimming took off 5 bases at V and 4 bases at J, with 17 bases between the two ends. Germline V gives CDR1 SQVTM, CDR2 ANQGSEA. As DNA, the CDR3 is TGCAGCGTTTATGGGACAAAACCTATCACTGAAGCTTTCTTT. Translation: CSVYGTKPITEAFF.

This clonotype was seen only once. The chain links TRBV20-1 to TRBJ2-1, with D possibly TRBD2 on 5 matching bases. The germline V gene has CDR1 DFQATT and CDR2 SNEGSKA (reference sequence). The CDR3 runs 15 residues. Between the trimmed V and J ends, which lost 6 bases and 5 bases, there was a span of 20 bases. CDR3 sequence reads: CSADALGENNNEQFF. The CDR3 DNA reads TGCAGTGCCGACGCCCTCGGGGAAAATAACAATGAGCAGTTCTTC.

The chain has TRBV20-1 and TRBJ1-2, with D perhaps matching TRBD1 (5 bases). Germline loops: CDR1 DFQATT, CDR2 SNEGSKA (reference sequence). The CDR3 has 13 amino acids. CDR3 sequence reads: CSVGAGTDYGYTF. The CDR3 DNA reads as TGCAGCGTTGGAGCAGGGACGGACTATGGCTACACCTTC.

As to this clonotype: This likely comes from a read error, as the CDR3 has no conserved phenylalanine or tryptophan at its end. The genes are TRBV5-1 and TRBJ2-1, with TRBD2 identical over 12 bases. This CDR3 region has 18 residues. The ends lost 0 bases at V and 0 bases at J; junction bases unmatched: 4. Germline CDR1 and CDR2: SGHRS and YFSETQ. In nucleotides, the CDR3 is TGCGCCAGCAGCTTGGGGACTAGCGGGAAAAGCTCCTACAATGAGCAGTTCTCC. It translates to CASSLGTSGKSSYNEQFS.

This clonotype was observed many times. In DNA form, the CDR3 reads TGCGCCAGCAGCTTACCGACAGGGGACCACGAGCAGTACTTC. Encoded protein: CASSLPTGDHEQYF. V usage is TRBV5-1 and J usage is TRBJ2-7, with 8 bases identical to TRBD1. Per the germline V gene, CDR1 is SGHRS and CDR2 is YFSETQ. J was trimmed by 5 bases and V by 2 bases; bases with no gene match: 6. The CDR3 spans 14 residues.

This clonotype was detected ten times or more. The chain combines TRBV7-8 with TRBJ2-7; the D is unclear. The germline V and J ends were trimmed by 4 bases and 5 bases, with 6 bases remaining between them. There are 11 residues in the CDR3. Germline CDR1 and CDR2: SGHVS and FQNEAQ. The CDR3 reads CASSYFNEQYF. The CDR3 DNA reads as TGTGCCAGCAGCTACTTCAACGAGCAGTACTTC.

As concerns this clonotype: A read error may be the cause here, since a much bigger clone is one base away. The chain couples TRBV19 to TRBJ2-3; D could derive from TRBD1 or TRBD2 (5 bases each). The CDR3 consists of 15 residues. Looked up from germline, CDR1 is LNHDA and CDR2 is SQIVND (reference sequence). The CDR3 sequence is CASSVDRGSTDTQYF. The CDR3 bases are TGTGCCAGTAGTGTAGATCGGGGCAGCACAGATACGCAGTATTTT.

The chain couples TRBV7-9 to TRBJ1-2; D gene ambiguous. V shed 5 bases and J shed 3 bases, with 10 bases lying between them. This CDR3 is built from 13 residues. Germline assignment: CDR1 SEHNR and CDR2 FQNEAQ (reference sequence). The CDR3 DNA follows: TGTGCCAGCAGCGAGGACTATGACTATGGCTACACCTTC. Its protein is CASSEDYDYGYTF.

This clonotype has ten or more counts. The rearrangement uses TRBV19 and TRBJ2-1, with 8 bases identical to TRBD1. The CDR3 has 17 residues. Germline V gene sequence: CDR1 LNHDA, CDR2 SQIVND (reference sequence). Germline trimming cut 6 bases from V and 3 bases from J; bases unmatched to any gene: 13. CDR3 residues: CASRLGQGHPFYNEQFF. CDR3 DNA sequence: TGTGCCAGTAGGCTTGGACAGGGCCATCCCTTCTACAATGAGCAGTTCTTC.